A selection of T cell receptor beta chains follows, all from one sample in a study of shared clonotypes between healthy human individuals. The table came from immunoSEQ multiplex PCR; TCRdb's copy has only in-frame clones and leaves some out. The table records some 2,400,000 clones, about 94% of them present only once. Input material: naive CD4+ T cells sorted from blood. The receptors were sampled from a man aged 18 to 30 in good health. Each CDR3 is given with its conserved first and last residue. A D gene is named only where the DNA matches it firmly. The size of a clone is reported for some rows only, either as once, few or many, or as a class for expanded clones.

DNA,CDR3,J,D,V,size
TGTGCCAGCAGTTACCACGGTCAGCCCCAGCATTTT,CASSYHGQPQHF,TRBJ1-5,-,TRBV6-6,-
TGCGCCAGCAGCTTTGGCCGGGACCTGAACACCGGGGAGCTGTTTTTT,CASSFGRDLNTGELFF,TRBJ2-2,-,TRBV5-1,once
TGCGCCAGCAGCCGAAGGCGGGAAGGTGAGCAGTTCTTC,CASSRRREGEQFF,TRBJ2-1,-,TRBV4-3,-
TGTGCCAGCAGCGAACAGGGGTTAAGCTCACCCCTCCACTTT,CASSEQGLSSPLHF,TRBJ1-6,TRBD1,TRBV2,-
TGTGCCAGCAGTTTGGGGAGTATACCCTACGAGCAGTACTTC,CASSLGSIPYEQYF,TRBJ2-7,-,TRBV28,few
TGTGCCTCGACAGGGGGCATGAACACTGAAGCTTTCTTT,CASTGGMNTEAFF,TRBJ1-1,TRBD1,TRBV30,-
TGTGCCAGTAGGCGACAGGTGAGCTCCTACGAGCAGTACTTC,CASRRQVSSYEQYF,TRBJ2-7,-,TRBV19,-
TGTGCCAGCAGCTACAGGGGGAAGGGTTCTTTCTTT,CASSYRGKGSFF,TRBJ1-1,TRBD1,TRBV6-5,-
TGTGCCAGCAGCCTCTGGACAGGGTCTGAAGCTTTCTTT,CASSLWTGSEAFF,TRBJ1-1,TRBD1,TRBV7-2,-
TGTGCCAGCAGCTTAGGTCAGGGGGCGGTCGAGCAGTACTTC,CASSLGQGAVEQYF,TRBJ2-7,TRBD1,TRBV11-2,-
TGTGCCAGCAGCAAAATTCCACGCGGAGGGAGTTTCTACGAGCAGTACTTC,CASSKIPRGGSFYEQYF,TRBJ2-7,-,TRBV21-1,-
TGTGCCAGCAGCTTAGATAGAAACACTGAAGCTTTCTTT,CASSLDRNTEAFF,TRBJ1-1,-,TRBV11-3,-
TGCGCCAGCAGCCCGCTCGGGAGGTACACTGAAGCTTTCTTT,CASSPLGRYTEAFF,TRBJ1-1,-,TRBV4-1,-
TGTGCCAGCTCACCCGGACAGGGGAACACTGAAGCTTTCTTT,CASSPGQGNTEAFF,TRBJ1-1,TRBD1,TRBV18,-
TGTGCCGGGGGCCAGGGGGAAGCTTTCTTT,CAGGQGEAFF,TRBJ1-1,-,TRBV30,-
TGTGCCTGGAGTTCGCAAGGAGATACGCAGTATTTT,CAWSSQGDTQYF,TRBJ2-3,-,TRBV30,once
TGTGCCAGCAGCGTAGGACTAGCGGGGGGGCACACCGGGGAGCTGTTTTTT,CASSVGLAGGHTGELFF,TRBJ2-2,TRBD2,TRBV9,-
TGTGCCAGCAGTTACTCGAAGCAGGGGGCTACCTACGAGCAGTACTTC,CASSYSKQGATYEQYF,TRBJ2-7,TRBD1,TRBV6-5,-
TGCGCCAGCAGCCAAGACCCTAGCGGGAGGTGGGACGAGCAGTACTTC,CASSQDPSGRWDEQYF,TRBJ2-7,TRBD2,TRBV4-1,-
TGTGCCAGCAGCTTAGCGGGACAGGGGGTCTACTCCTACGAGCAGTACTTC,CASSLAGQGVYSYEQYF,TRBJ2-7,TRBD1,TRBV7-2,-
TGTGCCAGCAGTGGGTCAGGAGGGCAGCCCCAGCATTTT,CASSGSGGQPQHF,TRBJ1-5,-,TRBV25-1,-
TGTGCCAGCAAACCCGGGAGGGGGGGCCTTAACATGAACACTGAAGCTTTCTTT,CASKPGRGGLNMNTEAFF,TRBJ1-1,-,TRBV2,-
TGCAGCGCTCAAGGGGGCCCCCCCAATGAGCAGTTCTTC,CSAQGGPPNEQFF,TRBJ2-1,TRBD1,TRBV29-1,once
TGTGCCAGCAGCTTAGAGGGCAGGGGCCATGAGCAGTTCTTC,CASSLEGRGHEQFF,TRBJ2-1,-,TRBV11-3,-
TGTGCCAGCAGTGTACGGGACAGCACTGAAGCTTTCTTT,CASSVRDSTEAFF,TRBJ1-1,TRBD1,TRBV6-1,-
TGTGCCAGCAGCCAGGGACTGAACACCGGGGAGCTGTTTTTT,CASSQGLNTGELFF,TRBJ2-2,-,TRBV6-5,-
TGTGCCAGCAGTTACTCCAGCGGACCGCAGTATTTT,CASSYSSGPQYF,TRBJ2-3,-,TRBV6-5,-
TGTGCTAGTGGTTTGGAACCCTCGGGGCCCCAGCATTTT,CASGLEPSGPQHF,TRBJ1-5,-,TRBV12-5,-
TGTGCCAGCAGCTTTGCGGGGGGGCAAGAGACCCAGTACTTC,CASSFAGGQETQYF,TRBJ2-5,TRBD2,TRBV7-3,-
TGTGCCAGCAGTTCTTCCGGGACAGGGTGGGAGCAGTACTTC,CASSSSGTGWEQYF,TRBJ2-7,TRBD1,TRBV28,-
TGCGCCAGCAGCCGGACAGCCTTGGTAAATGAAAAACTGTTTTTT,CASSRTALVNEKLFF,TRBJ1-4,-,TRBV4-1,-
TGTGCCAGCAGCTTACTGACAGGGGAAAAACTGTTTTTT,CASSLLTGEKLFF,TRBJ1-4,TRBD1,TRBV7-9,-
TGTGCCAGCAGCAAAAATACTACTAGCGGGACTCTCGATTACGAGCAGTACTTC,CASSKNTTSGTLDYEQYF,TRBJ2-7,-,TRBV21-1,-
TGTGCCAGCTCCCCAACGGGGCCAGGGGAATATTCACCCCTCCACTTT,CASSPTGPGEYSPLHF,TRBJ1-6,-,TRBV18,-